The following is a T cell receptor beta chain sequence with its context. These data come from a study of T cells in narcolepsy. The table came from immunoSEQ multiplex PCR; TCRdb's copy has only in-frame clones and leaves some out. Among 25,000 to 35,000 clones listed, 85% to 90% were seen once. Germline V gives CDR1 SQVTM, CDR2 ANQGSEA. V lost 3 bases to trimming and J lost 3 bases; unmatched junction nucleotides: 6. This CDR3 has 14 amino acids. This chain connects TRBV29-1 to TRBJ2-3; TRBD2 matches 7 bases. The sequence was collected from a human donor with narcolepsy. The sample consisted of CD45RA- memory CD4+ T cells from PBMCs. CDR3 in DNA: TGCAGCGTTGACGGACTAGATTCAACAGATACGCAGTATTTT. Its protein product is CSVDGLDSTDTQYF.